These 20 T cell receptor beta chains originate from one sample sequenced in a study of naive CD8 T cells in extremely preterm neonates. Regarding the study as a whole: Compared with older groups, preterm CDR3s were shorter, with fewer N additions and less trimming.

Which antigens these TCRs recognize remains unknown. Generated by immunoSEQ multiplex PCR, the TCRdb table keeps only in-frame clones and is missing some. The sample yields about 23,000 clones, around 89% seen once. Preterm samples came from extremely preterm deliveries at about 22-29 weeks. The material sequenced was naive CD8+ T cells from cord blood. The receptors stem from a boy who was born preterm.

J is TRBJ2-5 and V is TRBV7-2; D is perhaps TRBD1 or TRBD2 (6 bases each). The ends were cut back, 2 bases at V and 5 bases at J, with 9 bases in the middle. The germline V gene has CDR1 SGHTA and CDR2 FQGNSA. CDR3 size: 13 residues. In nucleotides, the CDR3 is TGTGCCAGCAGCTTACGGGGGCGGGAGACCCAGTACTTC. This codes for CASSLRGRETQYF.

The V and J genes are TRBV5-3 and TRBJ2-3, with TRBD1 identical over 10 bases. TRBV5-3 is filed as an ORF, its function uncertain. The J segment lost 1 base and the V segment lost 2 bases, leaving 4 bases of the junction unmatched. The CDR3 is made up of 16 amino acids. CDR3 in DNA: TGTGCCAGAAGCTTAACCGGGACAGGGGGCACAGATACGCAGTATTTT. Its protein is CARSLTGTGGTDTQYF.

The rearrangement uses TRBV2 and TRBJ1-4; no reliable D call. Germline loops: CDR1 SNHLY, CDR2 FYNNEI. Trimming pared 0 bases from V and 4 bases from J, leaving 12 bases between. The CDR3 extends over 16 amino acids. The CDR3 protein is CASSEALRQVNEKLFF. The CDR3 DNA is TGTGCCAGCAGTGAAGCGCTTCGGCAGGTTAATGAAAAACTGTTTTTT. Full variable domain (outside the CDR3, taken from reference TRBV2 and TRBJ1-4): EPEVTQTPSHQVTQMGQEVILRCVPISNHLYFYWYRQILGQKVEFLVSFYNNEISEKSEIFDDQFSVERPDGSNFTLKIRSTKLEDSAMYFCASSEALRQVNEKLFFGSGTQLSVL.

This clone showed up just a few times. This rearrangement joins TRBV13 to TRBJ1-4; 10 positions agree with TRBD1. The J segment lost 7 bases and the V segment lost 4 bases, leaving 6 bases of the junction unmatched. This CDR3 is 15 amino acids long. Germline CDR1 PRHDT, CDR2 FYEKMQ (reference sequence). The CDR3 spells CASSSHRDRGEKLFF. In DNA form, the CDR3 reads TGTGCCAGCAGCTCGCACCGGGACAGGGGTGAAAAACTGTTTTTT.

The rearrangement joins TRBV19 to TRBJ1-2; 7 bases fit TRBD1. The CDR3 contains 13 residues. V gave up 1 base and J gave up 4 bases; unmatched junction bases: 0. Germline V gene data show CDR1 as LNHDA and CDR2 as SQIVND (reference sequence). CDR3 residues: CASSIAGGYGYTF. The CDR3 coding sequence is TGTGCCAGTAGTATAGCAGGGGGCTATGGCTACACCTTC.

This rearrangement joins TRBV30 to TRBJ1-4; D may be TRBD1 (5 bases). The V end lost 0 bases, the J end lost 0 bases, and 5 bases lay between the germline ends. Germline V gene lookup returns CDR1 GTSNPN and CDR2 SVGIG (reference sequence). The CDR3 is made up of 14 amino acids. CDR3 coding DNA: TGTGCCTGGAGTGTGGGGGCAACTAATGAAAAACTGTTTTTT. It specifies CAWSVGATNEKLFF. The whole variable domain, remainder taken from reference TRBV30 and TRBJ1-4, is SQTIHQWPATLVQPVGSPLSLECTVEGTSNPNLYWYRQAAGRGLQLLFYSVGIGQISSEVPQNLSASRPQDRQFILSSKKLLLSDSGFYLCAWSVGATNEKLFFGSGTQLSVL.

For this clone: Distinct nucleotide sequences in the sample also encode this CDR3. The V call is TRBV10-3, the J call TRBJ2-7; D is unclear. CDR1 is ENHRY and CDR2 is SYGVKD in the germline V gene. The CDR3 length is 11 residues. V lost 2 bases to trimming and J lost 4 bases, with 3 bases between them. The CDR3 bases are TGTGCCATCAGTGAGGGTTACGAGCAGTACTTC. This encodes CAISEGYEQYF.

This chain joins TRBV30 and TRBJ1-2; maybe TRBD1 (5 bases). V was trimmed by 0 bases and J by 4 bases, leaving 12 bases between them. The CDR3 is made up of 14 amino acids. Per germline, CDR1 GTSNPN and CDR2 SVGIG (reference sequence). The CDR3 reads CAWSVGGSIYGYTF. CDR3 DNA sequence: TGTGCCTGGAGTGTCGGGGGAAGTATCTATGGCTACACCTTC.

The V and J genes are TRBV4-1 and TRBJ1-6; a weak D match, TRBD1 (6 bases). From germline, CDR1 is MGHRA and CDR2 YSYEKL. The length of the CDR3 is 16 residues. V lost 4 bases and J 4 bases, leaving 14 bases between the germline ends. The DNA of the CDR3 is TGCGCCAGCAGCCCTTTCCCGGGACAATATAATTCACCCCTCCACTTT. Translating gives CASSPFPGQYNSPLHF.

The rearrangement uses TRBV5-4 and TRBJ2-1, with a tentative D call TRBD1 (5 bases). The CDR3 contains 12 residues. CDR1 and CDR2 from the germline V gene are SGHNT and YYREEE (reference sequence). V was clipped by 3 bases and J by 4 bases, with 5 bases between them. The DNA of the CDR3 is TGTGCCAGCAGCTGGACATACAATGAGCAGTTCTTC. This encodes CASSWTYNEQFF.

The chain carries TRBV7-3 and TRBJ2-3; a weak D match, TRBD1 (6 bases). The germline CDR1 and CDR2 sequences are SGHTA and FQGTGA. Between the trimmed V and J ends, which lost 4 bases and 2 bases, there was a span of 7 bases. This CDR3 spans 13 amino acids. This CDR3 reads CASSWDNTDTQYF. As DNA, the CDR3 is TGTGCCAGCAGCTGGGACAACACAGATACGCAGTATTTT.

The V and J genes are TRBV19 and TRBJ1-5; possibly TRBD1 for D (6 bases). V dropped 3 bases and J dropped 6 bases, with 12 bases sitting between them. The CDR3 runs to 14 residues. The germline gives CDR1 LNHDA, CDR2 SQIVND (reference sequence). The DNA of the CDR3 is TGTGCCAGTAGTATGGACCCCAGGGGTCAGCCCCAGCATTTT. Protein product: CASSMDPRGQPQHF.

Only a few counts were recorded for this clone. This rearrangement joins TRBV5-4 to TRBJ2-3, with D tentatively TRBD1 or TRBD2 (5 bases each). The V gene lost 3 bases and the J gene lost 0 bases, with 5 bases spanning the gap. This CDR3 is 13 amino acids long. From germline, CDR1 is SGHNT and CDR2 YYREEE (reference sequence). CDR3 coding DNA: TGTGCCAGCAGCTGGGACAGCACAGATACGCAGTATTTT. Residues: CASSWDSTDTQYF.

V is TRBV29-1 and J is TRBJ2-2; D is unresolved. The CDR3 runs to 12 residues. V was cut by 6 bases and J by 3 bases, with 8 bases left in between. Germline V gene data show CDR1 as SQVTM and CDR2 as ANQGSEA. CDR3 coding DNA: TGCAGCGTGGTTACTGACACCGGGGAGCTGTTTTTT. The encoded protein is CSVVTDTGELFF.

The V and J genes are TRBV25-1 and TRBJ2-7, with D possibly matching TRBD1 (5 bases). The CDR3 contains 13 residues. Trimming took off 4 bases at V and 4 bases at J, with 11 bases between the two ends. The V gene's germline CDR1 is MGHDK and CDR2 SYGVNS. DNA of the CDR3: TGTGCCAGCAGTGCAGGGTTTTTTTACGAGCAGTACTTC. Its translation: CASSAGFFYEQYF.

This clone has only one observation. The chain recombines TRBV27 with TRBJ2-7, with 8 nucleotides matching TRBD1. Germline V gives CDR1 MNHEY, CDR2 SMNVEV (reference sequence). V shed 6 bases and J 2 bases; nucleotides not matched to a gene: 6. The CDR3 loop spans 14 amino acids. CDR3 amino acids: CASSWTGSTYEQYF. In nucleotides, the CDR3 is TGTGCCAGCAGCTGGACAGGGTCGACCTACGAGCAGTACTTC.

This chain joins TRBV12-1 and TRBJ2-1; the table gives TRBD1 as D, unverified against the DNA. TRBV12-1 is described as a pseudogene. There are 16 residues in the CDR3. CDR3 DNA: TGTGCCAGCAGCTTTGCGCGGGGACAGGCCCCTAATGAGCAGTTCTTC. Amino acid sequence: CASSFARGQAPNEQFF.

The rearrangement uses TRBV19 and TRBJ2-1, with D uncertain. The ends were cut back, 7 bases at V and 0 bases at J, with 13 bases in the middle. CDR3 size: 15 residues. CDR1 and CDR2 (germline): LNHDA, SQIVND (reference sequence). CDR3 coding DNA: TGTGCCAGTAAGAAGCGCGTAAGCTCCTACAATGAGCAGTTCTTC. Protein: CASKKRVSSYNEQFF.

J is TRBJ1-1 and V is TRBV10-1; 8 positions agree with TRBD1. CDR1 and CDR2 (germline): WNHNN, SYGVQD (reference sequence). The ends lost 2 bases at V and 10 bases at J; junction bases unmatched: 0. This CDR3 region has 11 residues. Here the CDR3 reads CASSEGQGAFF. In DNA, the CDR3 is TGCGCCAGCAGTGAGGGACAGGGAGCTTTCTTT.

This rearrangement joins TRBV7-9 to TRBJ2-7; possibly TRBD1 for D (5 bases). V was shortened by 0 bases and J by 7 bases, with 10 bases between the two germline ends. The CDR3 covers 13 residues. The germline V gene encodes CDR1 SEHNR and CDR2 FQNEAQ (reference sequence). CDR3 nucleotide sequence: TGTGCCAGCAGCTTAGCAGTGAAGGGGGAGCAGTACTTC. Its translation is CASSLAVKGEQYF.